This entry lists 13 T cell receptor beta chains sequenced from one sample in a study of early T cells in non-severe SARS-CoV-2 infection (dated by TCRdb to 2020 to 2023). The library was obtained by 5' RACE. These reads were obtained on a NextSeq 500. The public reads were run again by TCRdb, first through fastp at Q25 and then through MiXCR, and only productive beta chains were kept. Each record represents a unique CDR3 protein, reported with the most common genes and DNA among its rows. This sample holds around 71,000 distinct CDR3 sequences; about 14% were observed only once. Nearly 4% of the sample is held by the ten biggest clonotypes. Sequencing was performed on whole blood, taken at baseline. Source of these receptors: an adult who was a healthcare worker with PCR-confirmed SARS-CoV-2 infection or an uninfected control (not recorded which).

This chain connects TRBV6-5 to TRBJ2-2; D might be TRBD2 (5 bases). Trimming cost V 2 bases and J 4 bases, with 5 bases left between them. The CDR3 sequence is 13 residues long. Germline V CDR1 and CDR2: MNHEY, SVGAGI. CDR3 protein: CASSYRGTGELFF. The CDR3 bases are TGTGCCAGCAGTTACCGGGGCACCGGGGAGCTGTTTTTT.

This clonotype was recorded many times. This chain connects TRBV2 to TRBJ2-1, with 11 bases that match TRBD2. This CDR3 spans 15 amino acids. Germline lookup yields CDR1 SNHLY and CDR2 FYNNEI. Germline trimming cut 3 bases from V and 8 bases from J; bases unmatched to any gene: 6. The chain's CDR3 is CASSDRLAGGDEQFF. CDR3 in DNA: TGTGCCAGCAGTGATCGGCTAGCGGGAGGCGATGAGCAGTTCTTC.

The J gene is TRBJ2-2, the V gene TRBV6-5; D remains unclear. Looked up from germline, CDR1 is MNHEY and CDR2 is SVGAGI. This CDR3 is 16 amino acids long. Trimming shortened V by 2 bases and J by 0 bases, and 10 bases separated the two germline ends. CDR3 residues: CASSYTRSSNTGELFF. CDR3 bases: TGTGCCAGCAGTTACACCCGGTCTTCGAACACCGGGGAGCTGTTTTTT.

This clonotype was seen many times. The V gene is TRBV24-1, the J gene TRBJ2-5; 10 nucleotides match TRBD1. CDR3 length: 14 amino acids. CDR1 is KGHDR and CDR2 is SFDVKD in the germline V gene. The J segment lost 6 bases and the V segment lost 2 bases, leaving 2 bases of the junction unmatched. This chain's CDR3 is CATSDSDRGKTQYF. CDR3 nucleotides: TGTGCCACCAGTGATTCGGACAGGGGGAAGACCCAGTACTTC.

The CDR3 spells CASSPRGRSYEQYF. CDR3 nucleotides: TGTGCCAGCAGCCCCCGAGGACGGAGCTACGAGCAGTACTTC. The gene calls are TRBV7-9 and TRBJ2-7; D is ambiguous. CDR1 is SEHNR, CDR2 FQNEAQ, per germline (reference sequence). The CDR3 has 14 residues. V was trimmed by 5 bases and J by 3 bases, leaving 14 bases between them.

The sample holds many counts of this clonotype. The chain couples TRBV19 to TRBJ2-4; 10 bases match TRBD2. The CDR3 is 15 residues long. Germline V gene data show CDR1 as LNHDA and CDR2 as SQIVND (reference sequence). V was pared by 4 bases and J by 5 bases, with 5 bases of the junction left unmatched. The chain's CDR3 is CASSTLSGRQNIQYF. The CDR3 DNA reads TGTGCCAGTAGTACCCTTAGCGGGAGGCAAAACATTCAGTACTTC.

The genes are TRBV5-1 and TRBJ2-7; D perhaps matches TRBD2 (6 bases). CDR1 and CDR2 from the germline V gene are SGHRS and YFSETQ. V was trimmed by 5 bases and J by 4 bases, leaving 10 bases between them. The CDR3 spans 12 residues. CDR3 protein: CASSPEGYEQYF. Here the CDR3 DNA reads TGCGCCAGCAGTCCGGAGGGGTACGAGCAGTACTTC.

This rearrangement joins TRBV18 to TRBJ2-7; D is undetermined. The germline V and J ends were trimmed by 2 bases and 8 bases, with 7 bases remaining between them. CDR3 length equals 11 residues. The germline CDR1 and CDR2 sequences are KGHSH and LQKENI. DNA of the CDR3: TGTGCCAGCTCACCAGACGCCCAGCAGTACTTC. Translation gives CASSPDAQQYF.

This chain joins TRBV3-1 and TRBJ2-1, with TRBD2 matching 7 bases. The CDR3 is 14 residues long. V gave up 6 bases and J gave up 8 bases; unmatched junction bases: 10. Germline V CDR1 and CDR2: LGHDT, YNNKEL (reference sequence). This CDR3 reads CASRYSSGVDEQFF. The CDR3 region has the DNA TGTGCCAGCAGGTACTCGAGCGGGGTCGATGAGCAGTTCTTC.

In this sample, this clonotype turned up many times. The chain uses TRBV27 and TRBJ2-1, with D possibly TRBD2 on 6 matching bases. The germline V gene encodes CDR1 MNHEY and CDR2 SMNVEV (reference sequence). The CDR3 sequence is 14 residues long. V lost 4 bases, J lost 3 bases, and 10 bases lay in between. The CDR3 region is CASSSGLLYNEQFF. In DNA, the CDR3 is TGTGCCAGCAGTTCGGGACTTCTCTACAATGAGCAGTTCTTC.

The rearrangement links TRBV12-3 or TRBV12-4 to TRBJ2-1, with D possibly matching TRBD1 (5 bases). The CDR3 spans 13 residues. V lost 6 bases and J 3 bases, leaving 9 bases between the germline ends. The CDR3 DNA sequence: TGTGCCAGCAGCAGGGATGGCTACAATGAGCAGTTCTTC. It encodes CASSRDGYNEQFF.

This clonotype showed up many times. This rearrangement joins TRBV20-1 to TRBJ1-2, with 7 bases fitting TRBD1. The J segment lost 0 bases and the V segment lost 7 bases, leaving 14 bases of the junction unmatched. Germline V gene lookup returns CDR1 DFQATT and CDR2 SNEGSKA (reference sequence). This CDR3 contains 16 residues. The CDR3 here is CSDRDAGTASNYGYTF. The CDR3 DNA reads TGCAGTGATAGGGACGCCGGGACAGCGTCTAACTATGGCTACACCTTC.

This clonotype was seen only a few times. V gene TRBV7-8 combines with J gene TRBJ2-3; 12 bases line up with TRBD2. Germline V gene sequence: CDR1 SGHVS, CDR2 FQNEAQ. V shed 4 bases, J shed 2 bases, and the junction held 7 bases outside the gene matches. The CDR3 contains 17 residues. In DNA, the CDR3 is TGTGCCAGCAGCTCCGGACTAGCGGGGATAGACACAGATACGCAGTATTTT. Protein sequence: CASSSGLAGIDTDTQYF. The full variable domain, completed using reference TRBV7-8 and TRBJ2-3, is GAGVSQSPRYKVAKRGQDVALRCDPISGHVSLFWYQQALGQGPEFLTYFQNEAQLDKSGLPSDRFFAERPEGSVSTLKIQRTQQEDSAVYLCASSSGLAGIDTDTQYFGPGTRLTVL.